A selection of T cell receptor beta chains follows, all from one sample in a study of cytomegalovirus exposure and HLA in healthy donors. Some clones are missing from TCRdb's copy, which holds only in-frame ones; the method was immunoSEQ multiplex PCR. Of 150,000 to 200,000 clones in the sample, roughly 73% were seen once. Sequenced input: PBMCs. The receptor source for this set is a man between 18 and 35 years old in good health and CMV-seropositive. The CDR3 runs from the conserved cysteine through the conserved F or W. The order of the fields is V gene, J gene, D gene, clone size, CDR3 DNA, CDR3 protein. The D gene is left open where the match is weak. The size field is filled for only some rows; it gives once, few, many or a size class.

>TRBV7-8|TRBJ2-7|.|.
TGTGCCAGCAGCTTAGAACAGGGTTATCCCTACGAGCAGTACTTC
CASSLEQGYPYEQYF
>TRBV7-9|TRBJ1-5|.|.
TGTTCCAGCAGCTTAGATGGGGGGACCCAGCATTTT
CSSSLDGGTQHF
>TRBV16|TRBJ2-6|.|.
TGTGCCAGCAGCCGGAGGTCTGGGGCCAACGTCCTGACTTTC
CASSRRSGANVLTF
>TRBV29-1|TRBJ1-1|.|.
TGCGGCGTTAGTCGACAGGCCGGGGCTTTCTTT
CGVSRQAGAFF
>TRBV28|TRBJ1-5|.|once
TGTGCCAGCACTACCTCAGGGGACAATCAGCCCCAGCATTTT
CASTTSGDNQPQHF
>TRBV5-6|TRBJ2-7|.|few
TGTGCCAGCAGCTGGGGCACTGGGGTTTACGAGCAGTACTTC
CASSWGTGVYEQYF
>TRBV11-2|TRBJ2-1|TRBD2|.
TGTGCCAGCAGCCCCGGGACTATGATCTTAGATGAGCAGTTCTTC
CASSPGTMILDEQFF
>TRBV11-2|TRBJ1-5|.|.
TGTGCCAGCAGCTTAGTAGGGGATCGCAATCAGCCCCAGCATTTT
CASSLVGDRNQPQHF
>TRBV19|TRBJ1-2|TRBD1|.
TGTGCCAGTAGTACTCAGACAGGGGGCGCAGTGTCCGGCTACACCTTC
CASSTQTGGAVSGYTF
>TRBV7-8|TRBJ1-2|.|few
TGTGCCAGCAGCTTAGGGGGCGGCTATGGCTACACCTTC
CASSLGGGYGYTF
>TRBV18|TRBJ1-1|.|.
TGTGCCAGCTCACCCCGACGGGTCACTGAAGCTTTCTTT
CASSPRRVTEAFF
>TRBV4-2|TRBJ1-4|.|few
TGTGCCAGCAGCTATGACAGGTTGAATGAAAAACTGTTTTTT
CASSYDRLNEKLFF
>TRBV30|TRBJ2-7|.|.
TGTGCCTGGAGTGTGATTAGTTACGAGCAGTACTTC
CAWSVISYEQYF
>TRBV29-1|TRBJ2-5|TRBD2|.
TGCAGCGCGAATAGCGGGAGTAGGGAGACCCAGTACTTC
CSANSGSRETQYF
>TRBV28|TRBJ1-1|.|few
TGTGCCAGCAAAGGGAGGTTTGGTCACACTGAAGCTTTCTTT
CASKGRFGHTEAFF
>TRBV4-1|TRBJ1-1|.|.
TGCGCCAGCAGCCAGCAGCTAACAGGGCGACGGGCGAACACTGAAGCTTTCTTT
CASSQQLTGRRANTEAFF
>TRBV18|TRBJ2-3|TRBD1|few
TGTGCCAGCTCACCATTTAGTGGACAGGGTGCAGATACGCAGTATTTT
CASSPFSGQGADTQYF